This T cell receptor beta chain comes out of a study of CD8+ T cells in alopecia areata. Germline V gives CDR1 MNHNY, CDR2 SVGAGI (reference sequence). With 5 bases clipped from V and 3 bases from J, the junction kept 4 bases outside the gene matches. CDR3 length: 14 residues. cDNA reverse transcribed from extracted RNA served as the sequencing template. Clones were sequenced by immunoSEQ multiplex PCR, and TCRdb holds only the in-frame ones, with some missing. Here the sample spans approximately 130,000 clones, about 51% being singletons. This clone was detected a few times. The chain joins TRBV6-6 to TRBJ2-7, with 10 bases aligning to TRBD1. Sequencing input: NKG2D-low CD8+ T cells sorted from blood. This TCR was recovered from a human donor with alopecia areata. The CDR3 DNA reads as TGTGCCAGCAGTGAGACAGGGGGCCACTACGAGCAGTACTTC. Its protein product is CASSETGGHYEQYF.